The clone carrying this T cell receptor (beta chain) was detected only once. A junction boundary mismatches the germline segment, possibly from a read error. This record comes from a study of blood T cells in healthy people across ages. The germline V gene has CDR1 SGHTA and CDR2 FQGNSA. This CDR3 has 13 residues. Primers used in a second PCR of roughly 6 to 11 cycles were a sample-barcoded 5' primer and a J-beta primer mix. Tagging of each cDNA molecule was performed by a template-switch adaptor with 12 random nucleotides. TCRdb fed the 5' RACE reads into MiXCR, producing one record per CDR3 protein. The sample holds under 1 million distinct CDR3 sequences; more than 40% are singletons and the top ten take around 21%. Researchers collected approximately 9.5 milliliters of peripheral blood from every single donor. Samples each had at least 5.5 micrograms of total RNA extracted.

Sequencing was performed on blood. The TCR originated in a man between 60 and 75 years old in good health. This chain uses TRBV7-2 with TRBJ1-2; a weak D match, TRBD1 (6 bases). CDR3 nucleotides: TGTGCCAGCAACTTAGATCAGGGGCACGGCTACACCTTC. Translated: CASNLDQGHGYTF.